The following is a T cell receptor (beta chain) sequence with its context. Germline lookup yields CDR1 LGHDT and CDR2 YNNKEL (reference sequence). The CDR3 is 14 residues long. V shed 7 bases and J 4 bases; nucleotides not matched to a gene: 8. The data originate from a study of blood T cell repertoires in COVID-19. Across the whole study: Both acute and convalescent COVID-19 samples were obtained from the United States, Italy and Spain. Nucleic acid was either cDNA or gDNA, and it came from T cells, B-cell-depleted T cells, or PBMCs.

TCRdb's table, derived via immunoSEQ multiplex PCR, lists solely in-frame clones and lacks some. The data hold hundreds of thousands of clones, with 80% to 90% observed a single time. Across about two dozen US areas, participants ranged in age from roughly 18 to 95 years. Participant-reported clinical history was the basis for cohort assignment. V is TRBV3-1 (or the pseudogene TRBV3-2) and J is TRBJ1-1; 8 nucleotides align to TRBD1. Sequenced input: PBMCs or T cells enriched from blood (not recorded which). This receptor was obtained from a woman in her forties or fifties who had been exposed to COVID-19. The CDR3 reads CASKPGGLGTEAFF. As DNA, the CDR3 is TGTGCCAGCAAACCAGGGGGCCTGGGCACTGAAGCTTTCTTT.